The source of this TCR beta chain is a study of T cell clonality in common variable immunodeficiency. Study-level results: Reportedly, TCR beta sequences from common variable immunodeficiency showed fewer deletions and N-nucleotide insertions.

The CDR3 is made up of 14 amino acids. The V gene's germline CDR1 is MNHNS and CDR2 SASEGT. V lost 0 bases and J 0 bases, leaving 5 bases between the germline ends. The data were produced by immunoSEQ multiplex PCR, yet TCRdb's version contains in-frame clones alone and is incomplete. The table records about 37,000 clones without singletons, the ten largest covering 0.9% to 1%. This clone was observed many times. The antigen remains unidentified. Sequencing ends 3 residues short of the CDR3 end; the germline J gene provides the rest. The sample was peripheral blood mononuclear cells. The TCR originated in a person aged 18 to 75 in good health. The rearrangement joins TRBV6-1 to TRBJ1-1; D gene ambiguous. This CDR3 is CASSEAGLNTEAFF. CDR3 bases read: TGTGCCAGCAGTGAAGCAGGTCTGAACACTGAA.